One and the same sample provided the 21 T cell receptor beta chains below, sequenced in a study of T cells in Graves' hyperthyroidism and ophthalmopathy. RNA transcripts served as the template for amplifying TCR beta CDR3 regions. The primer set for the first-round RT-PCR of the TCR CDR3 was HTBI. Each CDR3 protein gets one entry after TCRdb re-called the multiplex PCR reads with MiXCR. The profile shows approximately 600,000 distinct CDR3 sequences, 12% to 15% of them singletons. The sample taken for sequencing was blood. These TCRs come from a woman aged 18 to 35 with Graves' ophthalmopathy.

This clonotype was observed many times. An end of the junction differs from the germline gene, which may be a read error. The chain links TRBV7-9 to TRBJ2-7, with 9 bases fitting TRBD1. This CDR3 has 16 residues. Germline CDR1 is SEHNR and CDR2 is FQNEAQ (reference sequence). The CDR3 DNA is TGTGCCAGCAGTCGCGCACAGGGGGCCCCCTCCCACGAGCAGTACTTC. Amino acids: CASSRAQGAPSHEQYF.

This clonotype was recorded many times. J is TRBJ2-5 and V is TRBV27; D not certain. This CDR3 region has 15 residues. V was trimmed by 5 bases and J by 2 bases, leaving 15 bases between them. Per germline, CDR1 MNHEY and CDR2 SMNVEV (reference sequence). The CDR3 nucleotides are TGTGCCAGCAGTCCCACCCCCGGAACACAAGAGACCCAGTACTTC. It is translated as CASSPTPGTQETQYF.

The V gene is TRBV9, the J gene TRBJ2-2; a weak D match, TRBD2 (7 bases). The germline gives CDR1 SGDLS, CDR2 YYNGEE. Trimming took off 3 bases at V and 6 bases at J, with 21 bases between the two ends. This CDR3 is 17 amino acids long. CDR3 protein: CASSDRASGGTAGELFF. As DNA, the CDR3 is TGTGCCAGCAGCGACCGCGCGTCGGGGGGCACAGCCGGGGAGCTGTTTTTT.

This clonotype was counted at least ten times. The rearrangement uses TRBV7-2 and TRBJ2-1; TRBD2 aligns across 11 bases. The CDR3 length is 15 residues. Germline V gene data show CDR1 as SGHTA and CDR2 as FQGNSA. V dropped 2 bases and J dropped 7; count of bases not matched to a gene: 4. The CDR3 nucleotides read TGTGCCAGCAGCTTACAGACTAGCGGGAATAATGAGCAGTTCTTC. Residues: CASSLQTSGNNEQFF.

This rearrangement joins TRBV20-1 to TRBJ1-5, with TRBD1 as a possible D gene (6 bases). CDR1 and CDR2 from the germline V gene are DFQATT and SNEGSKA (reference sequence). V lost 2 bases to trimming and J lost 4 bases, with 21 bases between them. The CDR3 is 17 residues long. The CDR3 spells CSARPPTGPMVNQPQHF. CDR3 sequence (DNA): TGCAGTGCTAGACCCCCGACAGGTCCAATGGTGAATCAGCCCCAGCATTTT.

This rearrangement joins TRBV20-1 to TRBJ2-7, with 12 bases aligning to TRBD2. In germline, CDR1 is DFQATT, CDR2 SNEGSKA (reference sequence). CDR3 size: 15 residues. V lost 6 bases to trimming and J lost 2 bases; unmatched junction nucleotides: 8. The CDR3, as DNA: TGCAGTGCCGATGGACTAGCGGGGTCTCCCTACGAGCAGTACTTC. Protein product: CSADGLAGSPYEQYF.

This clonotype was counted at least ten times. This sequence joins TRBV2 and TRBJ1-1, with TRBD1 as a possible D gene (5 bases). The V gene lost 1 base and the J gene lost 6 bases, with 15 bases spanning the gap. The CDR3 runs to 15 residues. Per the germline V gene, CDR1 is SNHLY and CDR2 is FYNNEI. The CDR3 DNA reads as TGTGCCAGCAGTGAAGTATTCCGGTCGGGGGCTGAAGCTTTCTTT. Encoded protein: CASSEVFRSGAEAFF.

This clonotype was detected ten times or more. The rearrangement links TRBV28 to TRBJ1-1; D gene ambiguous. Between the trimmed V and J ends, which lost 6 bases and 2 bases, there was a span of 4 bases. The CDR3 runs 11 residues. Germline values: CDR1 MDHEN, CDR2 SYDVKM. CDR3 in amino acids: CASRVNTEAFF. In DNA form, the CDR3 reads TGTGCCAGCAGAGTAAACACTGAAGCTTTCTTT.

This clonotype was counted only a few times. The V and J genes are TRBV7-9 and TRBJ2-2; 9 nucleotides agree with TRBD1. The CDR3 spans 14 residues. After removal of 5 bases from V and 6 bases from J, the junction contained 4 bases not matched to a gene. Germline CDR1 is SEHNR and CDR2 is FQNEAQ (reference sequence). The CDR3 region is CASSRTGAAGELFF. CDR3 coding DNA: TGTGCCAGCAGCCGGACAGGGGCGGCCGGGGAGCTGTTTTTT.

The V call is TRBV4-1, the J call TRBJ2-7, with 14 positions matching TRBD2. The CDR3 has 18 amino acids. From germline, CDR1 is MGHRA and CDR2 YSYEKL. Trimming took 0 bases from V and 1 from J; bases not matched to a gene: 5. The CDR3 spells CASSQEPTSGRGSYEQYF. The DNA for the CDR3 is TGCGCCAGCAGCCAAGAGCCGACTAGCGGGAGGGGATCCTACGAGCAGTACTTC.

This clonotype was seen ten or more times. V and J are TRBV20-1 and TRBJ1-2; D unresolved. The V gene lost 5 bases and the J gene lost 4 bases, with 14 bases spanning the gap. The CDR3 consists of 13 residues. CDR1 and CDR2 (germline): DFQATT, SNEGSKA (reference sequence). In DNA, the CDR3 is TGCAGTGCTCGAGCTACAGAACCCTATGGCTACACCTTC. Encoded protein: CSARATEPYGYTF.

In this sample, this clonotype turned up a few times. The genes are TRBV29-1 and TRBJ1-2, with 10 positions matching TRBD1. Trimming cost V 3 bases and J 4 bases; bases outside gene matches: 8. Germline-derived CDR1 and CDR2 are SQVTM and ANQGSEA. This CDR3 has 15 amino acids. CDR3 DNA: TGCAGCGTTGATCTGGGACAGGGGTTGCGCTATGGCTACACCTTC. Residues: CSVDLGQGLRYGYTF.

This clonotype was counted only a few times. A read error may be the cause here, since a much bigger clone is one base away. This chain connects TRBV12-3 or TRBV12-4 to TRBJ1-5, with TRBD1 as a possible D gene (6 bases). The ends were cut back, 9 bases at V and 10 bases at J, with 16 bases in the middle. The CDR3 consists of 12 residues. The CDR3, as DNA: TGTGCCAGTCGAACAGGGTTCGGACCCCAGCATTTT. This gives the protein CASRTGFGPQHF.

This clonotype was seen only a few times. This sequence joins TRBV7-8 and TRBJ1-1; D uncertain. Germline V CDR1 and CDR2: SGHVS, FQNEAQ. With 5 bases removed from V and 0 bases from J, the gap between germline ends came to 10 bases. There are 14 residues in the CDR3. The CDR3 DNA reads TGTGCCAGCAGCCCCTTTAGGTTGAACACTGAAGCTTTCTTT. Residues: CASSPFRLNTEAFF.

This clonotype was counted many times. The chain recombines TRBV12-3 or TRBV12-4 with TRBJ1-5; D is possibly TRBD1 (5 bases). The V gene lost 4 bases and the J gene lost 0 bases, with 10 bases spanning the gap. This CDR3 contains 15 residues. The CDR3, as DNA: TGTGCCAGCAGTTACGACAGCGATAGCAATCAGCCCCAGCATTTT. Protein product: CASSYDSDSNQPQHF.

The CDR3 DNA follows: TGTGCCAGTAGTATATTAGGGGGGCGCACCCATCAGCCCCAGCATTTT. This encodes CASSILGGRTHQPQHF. The V gene is TRBV19, the J gene TRBJ1-5, with D maybe TRBD1 (6 bases). Trimming removed 2 bases from V and 5 bases from J, with 16 bases in between. The CDR3 is 16 residues long. The germline gives CDR1 LNHDA, CDR2 SQIVND (reference sequence). Combining the CDR3 with reference TRBV19 and TRBJ1-5 gives the whole variable domain DGGITQSPKYLFRKEGQNVTLSCEQNLNHDAMYWYRQDPGQGLRLIYYSQIVNDFQKGDIAEGYSVSREKKESFPLTVTSAQKNPTAFYLCASSILGGRTHQPQHFGDGTRLSIL.

V gene TRBV4-1 combines with J gene TRBJ2-2; D might be TRBD2 (6 bases). This CDR3 has 17 residues. CDR1 MGHRA and CDR2 YSYEKL come from the germline V gene. The germline V and J ends were trimmed by 3 bases and 0 bases, with 14 bases remaining between them. CDR3 sequence reads: CASSHTQAGPNTGELFF. Here the CDR3 DNA reads TGCGCCAGCAGCCACACTCAGGCGGGGCCGAACACCGGGGAGCTGTTTTTT.

The sample holds a few counts of this clonotype. The V and J genes are TRBV20-1 and TRBJ1-1, with a weak D call TRBD1 (6 bases). The CDR3 has 16 residues. Germline assignment: CDR1 DFQATT and CDR2 SNEGSKA (reference sequence). Deletions cut 4 bases from V and 0 bases from J, with 18 bases between. The CDR3 spells CSATPPRGDMNTEAFF. The CDR3 DNA reads TGCAGTGCTACGCCCCCACGTGGGGACATGAACACTGAAGCTTTCTTT.

A remark on this clonotype: A much larger clone differs by one base, so this may be a read error. The chain links TRBV11-2 to TRBJ2-5, with TRBD2 matching over 10 bases. The CDR3 is made up of 17 amino acids. CDR1 is SGHAT, CDR2 FQNNGV, per germline. The CDR3: CAGSLDPGGLAQETQYF. The DNA of the CDR3 is TGTGCCGGCAGCTTAGATCCGGGGGGACTAGCGCAAGAGACCCAGTACTTC.

With respect to this clonotype: Just one base apart from a much larger clone, this may be a read error. As the CDR3 is not closed by the conserved phenylalanine or tryptophan, this likely results from a read error. The chain uses TRBV20-1 and TRBJ2-7, with 11 positions matching TRBD2. The CDR3 is 16 residues long. Germline V gives CDR1 DFQATT, CDR2 SNEGSKA (reference sequence). V was clipped by 4 bases and J by 1 base; unmatched bases: 9. DNA for the CDR3: TGCAGTGCTATGGCCCCCACTAGCGGGAGATCCTACGAGCAGTACCTC. This gives the protein CSAMAPTSGRSYEQYL.

The chain recombines TRBV19 with TRBJ2-3; TRBD2 agrees at 12 bases. The CDR3 length is 18 residues. The germline V gene has CDR1 LNHDA and CDR2 SQIVND (reference sequence). The V segment lost 6 bases and the J segment 2 bases; nucleotides outside the gene matches: 12. CDR3 sequence: CASSASGRARRNTDTQYF. CDR3 nucleotides: TGTGCCAGTAGCGCTAGCGGGAGGGCCCGACGTAACACAGATACGCAGTATTTT.